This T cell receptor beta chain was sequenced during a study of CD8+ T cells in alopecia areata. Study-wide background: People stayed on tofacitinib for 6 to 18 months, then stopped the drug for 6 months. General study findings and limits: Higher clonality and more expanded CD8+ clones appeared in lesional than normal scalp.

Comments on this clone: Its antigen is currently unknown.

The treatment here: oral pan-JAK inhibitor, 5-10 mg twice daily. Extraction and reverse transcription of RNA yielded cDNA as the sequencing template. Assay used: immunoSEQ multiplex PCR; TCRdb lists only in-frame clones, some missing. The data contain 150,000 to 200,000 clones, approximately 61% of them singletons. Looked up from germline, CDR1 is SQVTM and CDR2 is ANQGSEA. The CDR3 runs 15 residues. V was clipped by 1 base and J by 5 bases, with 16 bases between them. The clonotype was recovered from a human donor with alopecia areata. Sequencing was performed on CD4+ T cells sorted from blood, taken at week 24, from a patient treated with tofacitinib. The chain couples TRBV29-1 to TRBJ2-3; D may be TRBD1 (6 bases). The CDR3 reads CSVEVAGDGKDTQYF. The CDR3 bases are TGCAGCGTTGAAGTCGCAGGGGATGGTAAAGATACGCAGTATTTT.